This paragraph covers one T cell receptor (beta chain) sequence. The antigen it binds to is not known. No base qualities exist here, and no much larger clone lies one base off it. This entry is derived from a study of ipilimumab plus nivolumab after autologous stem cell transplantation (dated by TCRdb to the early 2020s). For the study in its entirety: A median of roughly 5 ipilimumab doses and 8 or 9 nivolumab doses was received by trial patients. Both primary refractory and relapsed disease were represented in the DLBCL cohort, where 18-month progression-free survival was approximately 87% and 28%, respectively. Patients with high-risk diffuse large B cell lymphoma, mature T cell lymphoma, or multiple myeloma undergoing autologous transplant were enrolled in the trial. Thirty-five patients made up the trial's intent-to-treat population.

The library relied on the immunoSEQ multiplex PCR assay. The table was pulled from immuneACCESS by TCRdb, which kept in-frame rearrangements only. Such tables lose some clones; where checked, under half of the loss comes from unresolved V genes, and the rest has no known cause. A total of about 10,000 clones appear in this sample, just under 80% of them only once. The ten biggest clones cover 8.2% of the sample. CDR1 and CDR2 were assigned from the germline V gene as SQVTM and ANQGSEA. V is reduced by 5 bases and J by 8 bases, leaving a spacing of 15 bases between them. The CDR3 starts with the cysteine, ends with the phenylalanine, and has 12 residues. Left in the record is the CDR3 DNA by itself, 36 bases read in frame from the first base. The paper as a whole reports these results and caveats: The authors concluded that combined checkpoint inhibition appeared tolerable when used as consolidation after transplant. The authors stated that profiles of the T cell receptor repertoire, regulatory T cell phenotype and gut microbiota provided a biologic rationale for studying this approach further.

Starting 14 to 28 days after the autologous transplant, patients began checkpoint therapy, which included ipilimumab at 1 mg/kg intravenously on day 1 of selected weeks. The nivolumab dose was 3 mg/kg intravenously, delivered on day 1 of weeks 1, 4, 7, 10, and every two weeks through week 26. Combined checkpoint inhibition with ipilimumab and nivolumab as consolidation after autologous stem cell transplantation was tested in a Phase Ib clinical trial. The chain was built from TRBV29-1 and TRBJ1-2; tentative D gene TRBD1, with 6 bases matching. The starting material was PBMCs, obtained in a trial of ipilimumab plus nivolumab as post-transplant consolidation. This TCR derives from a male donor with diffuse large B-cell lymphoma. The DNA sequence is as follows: TGCAGCGTTCACCTGGGGGCCGGCGGCTACACCTTC. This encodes CSVHLGAGGYTF.